This T cell receptor beta chain originates from a study of T-cell reconstitution after alpha-beta-depleted transplantation in children. This clonotype was seen a few times. During its preparation, the TCRbeta library received unique molecular identifiers. MiXCR was run by TCRdb on the PCR reads, yielding one entry per CDR3 protein. The data contain fewer than 750,000 distinct CDR3 sequences, roughly 24% of them singletons. The clonotype comes from a boy in the first two years of life who had a stem cell transplant for acute myeloid leukemia, so the T cells may come from the graft donor. This sample comprised PBMCs, mostly from graft donor cells, obtained 360 days after TCRalphabeta/CD19-depleted stem cell transplant.

The CDR3 bases are TGTGCCAGCAGATGGGACAGACGCACAGATACGCAGTATTTT. This translates into CASRWDRRTDTQYF. The chain has TRBV5-6 and TRBJ2-3, with TRBD1 matching 7 bases. V shed 5 bases, J shed 1 base, and the junction held 4 bases outside the gene matches. This CDR3 is built from 14 residues. The germline CDR1 and CDR2 sequences are SGHDT and YYEEEE.